The rows below give T cell receptor beta chains drawn from one sample of a study of blood T cell repertoires in COVID-19. The repertoire was sequenced with immunoSEQ multiplex PCR; TCRdb's copy has only in-frame clones and lacks some. This table holds 70,000 or so clones, approximately 83% found once. The sample was peripheral blood. All receptors come from a man aged 40-55 years with COVID-19, enrolled during active disease. CDR3s include the opening cysteine and the closing phenylalanine or tryptophan. A D gene is named only where the DNA matches it firmly. For some rows the clone size is stated as once, few or many, or as a class when expanded; others skip it.

clone_size	v_call	j_call	d_call	cdr3_aa	cdr3_nt
.	TRBV28	TRBJ1-2	.	CASSFLEREGDGYTF	TGTGCCAGCAGTTTTTTGGAAAGGGAGGGCGATGGCTACACCTTC
.	TRBV7-9	TRBJ2-3	TRBD2	CASSFPSGGTDTQYF	TGTGCCAGCAGCTTCCCTAGCGGGGGCACAGATACGCAGTATTTT
.	TRBV5-4	TRBJ1-3	.	CASSLAGSVSGNTIYF	TGTGCCAGCAGCTTGGCCGGGTCGGTCTCTGGAAACACCATATATTTT
.	TRBV7-2	TRBJ2-7	TRBD2	CASSVSSGGLPYEQYF	TGTGCCAGCAGCGTCTCTAGCGGGGGGCTCCCCTACGAGCAGTACTTC
.	TRBV7-2	TRBJ1-1	.	CASSFGWTANTEAFF	TGTGCCAGCAGCTTCGGTTGGACTGCGAACACTGAAGCTTTCTTT
.	TRBV30	TRBJ1-1	.	CAWTIGDEAFF	TGTGCCTGGACTATCGGGGATGAAGCTTTCTTT
.	TRBV28	TRBJ2-2	TRBD1	CASTRTGNTGELFF	TGTGCCAGCACCCGGACAGGGAACACCGGGGAGCTGTTTTTT
few	TRBV6-4	TRBJ2-1	TRBD2	CASSLSGGASNEQFF	TGTGCCAGCAGCCTTAGCGGGGGGGCCTCCAATGAGCAGTTCTTC
.	TRBV27	TRBJ1-3	TRBD1	CASSRKGALSGNTIYF	TGTGCCAGCAGCCGGAAGGGGGCGCTGAGTGGAAACACCATATATTTT
.	TRBV9	TRBJ1-5	.	CASSGGTSMNQPQHF	TGTGCCAGCAGCGGCGGAACATCGATGAATCAGCCCCAGCATTTT
.	TRBV6-6	TRBJ1-2	TRBD1	CASSPRQGGYGYTF	TGTGCCAGCAGTCCCAGACAGGGGGGTTATGGCTACACCTTC
once	TRBV2	TRBJ2-7	.	CASSVQVYEQYF	TGTGCCAGCAGTGTCCAGGTCTACGAGCAGTACTTC
.	TRBV4-1	TRBJ2-6	.	CASSLRDSGANVLTF	TGCGCCAGCAGCCTGAGGGACTCTGGGGCCAACGTCCTGACTTTC
.	TRBV6-5	TRBJ2-7	.	CASRTGGLDYEQYF	TGTGCCAGCAGGACAGGTGGGTTAGACTACGAGCAGTACTTC
few	TRBV27	TRBJ2-7	.	CASSLSLLSRVYEQYF	TGTGCCAGCAGTTTATCACTGTTATCCAGGGTCTACGAGCAGTACTTC
few	TRBV19	TRBJ1-2	.	CASSSGAALNYGYTF	TGTGCCAGTAGTAGCGGCGCGGCCCTTAACTATGGCTACACCTTC
.	TRBV6-6	TRBJ2-7	TRBD1	CASSQTTGGNEQYF	TGTGCCAGCAGCCAGACGACAGGGGGCAACGAGCAGTACTTC
.	TRBV2	TRBJ2-1	TRBD2	CASNRLAGGGEQFF	TGTGCCAGCAATCGACTAGCGGGGGGTGGTGAGCAGTTCTTC
.	TRBV9	TRBJ2-7	TRBD1	CASSVGGTGMSYEQYF	TGTGCCAGCAGCGTAGGGGGGACAGGGATGTCCTACGAGCAGTACTTC
.	TRBV2	TRBJ1-2	TRBD1	CASSRGQVANYGYTF	TGTGCCAGCAGTCGCGGACAGGTAGCTAACTATGGCTACACCTTC
.	TRBV6-5	TRBJ1-6	TRBD1	CASSRQGNGNSPLHF	TGTGCCAGCAGTCGACAGGGGAACGGTAATTCACCCCTCCACTTT
.	TRBV12-3/TRBV12-4	TRBJ1-1	.	CASSPTVDTEAFF	TGTGCCAGCAGTCCTACAGTGGACACTGAAGCTTTCTTT
few	TRBV6-5	TRBJ1-1	TRBD1	CASSNDRGAPEAFF	TGTGCCAGCAGTAACGACAGGGGGGCGCCTGAAGCTTTCTTT
.	TRBV5-6	TRBJ2-7	.	CASSFWSGTLSYEQYF	TGTGCCAGCAGCTTTTGGAGTGGGACATTGTCCTACGAGCAGTACTTC
.	TRBV27	TRBJ1-2	TRBD1	CASTGQGRFPGGYTF	TGTGCCAGCACCGGACAGGGTAGGTTCCCGGGAGGCTACACCTTC
few	TRBV28	TRBJ2-7	TRBD1	CASGTSGGKDEQYF	TGTGCCAGCGGTACCTCAGGGGGCAAGGACGAGCAGTACTTC
.	TRBV19	TRBJ1-2	.	CASSPGFNYGYTF	TGTGCCAGTAGTCCGGGGTTCAACTATGGCTACACCTTC
.	TRBV30	TRBJ1-5	TRBD1	CAWSGFTGGRDQPQHF	TGTGCCTGGAGTGGTTTTACAGGGGGCAGGGATCAGCCCCAGCATTTT
.	TRBV18	TRBJ1-1	.	CASSPRAGAEAFF	TGTGCCAGCTCACCAAGGGCGGGGGCTGAAGCTTTCTTT
.	TRBV11-2	TRBJ2-1	.	CASNQGVAGKNEQFF	TGTGCCAGCAACCAGGGGGTAGCGGGGAAAAATGAGCAGTTCTTC
.	TRBV5-4	TRBJ1-4	.	CASSLAGEEKLFF	TGTGCCAGCAGCTTAGCAGGGGAGGAAAAACTGTTTTTT
.	TRBV2	TRBJ2-3	TRBD2	CASSRDGSGVTDTQYF	TGTGCCAGCAGTCGGGACGGTAGCGGGGTCACAGATACGCAGTATTTT
.	TRBV5-4	TRBJ1-1	.	CASSSITGSSEAFF	TGTGCCAGCAGCTCAATCACAGGGTCGAGTGAAGCTTTCTTT
.	TRBV7-8	TRBJ1-5	TRBD1	CASSRRQGGNQPQHF	TGTGCCAGCAGCCGAAGACAGGGCGGCAATCAGCCCCAGCATTTT
.	TRBV7-9	TRBJ2-1	.	CASSLQGRRIYNEQFF	TGTGCCAGCAGCTTACAGGGGCGCAGGATTTACAATGAGCAGTTCTTC
.	TRBV10-3	TRBJ1-5	.	CAISVNRENQPQHF	TGTGCCATCAGTGTAAACAGGGAGAATCAGCCCCAGCATTTT
once	TRBV12-3/TRBV12-4	TRBJ1-6	.	CASRVQNSPLHF	TGTGCCAGCCGGGTGCAGAATTCACCCCTCCACTTT
.	TRBV30	TRBJ2-7	TRBD1	CAWIGQGAIYEQYF	TGTGCCTGGATCGGGCAGGGGGCTATCTACGAGCAGTACTTC
.	TRBV5-1	TRBJ1-1	.	CASSSPGPGSTTEAFF	TGCGCCAGCAGCTCGCCCGGCCCGGGGAGTACCACTGAAGCTTTCTTT
.	TRBV7-9	TRBJ2-3	TRBD2	CASGSGGNTDTQYF	TGTGCCAGCGGAAGCGGGGGTAACACAGATACGCAGTATTTT
.	TRBV5-4	TRBJ1-6	TRBD1	CASSPYRGNNSPLHF	TGTGCCAGCAGCCCATACAGGGGAAATAATTCACCCCTCCACTTT
.	TRBV30	TRBJ2-7	.	CAWWGQGSHEQYF	TGTGCCTGGTGGGGGCAGGGAAGCCACGAGCAGTACTTC
once	TRBV19	TRBJ2-7	.	CASSMSRTVYEQYF	TGTGCCAGTAGTATGAGCCGGACAGTCTACGAGCAGTACTTC
.	TRBV7-9	TRBJ2-5	TRBD2	CASSSQAGEFGTQYF	TGTGCCAGCAGCTCACAAGCGGGGGAGTTCGGGACCCAGTACTTC
.	TRBV2	TRBJ1-4	TRBD1	CASSEQGGHEKLFF	TGTGCCAGCAGTGAACAGGGGGGACACGAAAAACTGTTTTTT
.	TRBV13	TRBJ2-5	TRBD2	CASSSGGAGGPETQYF	TGTGCCAGCAGCTCCGGGGGAGCGGGGGGGCCCGAGACCCAGTACTTC
.	TRBV19	TRBJ2-2	TRBD2	CASYRTSGSLNTGELFF	TGTGCCAGCTATAGGACTAGCGGGTCCCTCAACACCGGGGAGCTGTTTTTT
.	TRBV27	TRBJ1-1	TRBD1	CATATGYMNTEAFF	TGTGCCACCGCGACAGGGTACATGAACACTGAAGCTTTCTTT
once	TRBV5-1	TRBJ2-2	TRBD1	CASRGGQGNTGELFF	TGCGCCAGCAGAGGAGGACAGGGAAACACCGGGGAGCTGTTTTTT
.	TRBV10-3	TRBJ2-2	.	CAISESGQWNTGELFF	TGTGCCATCAGTGAGTCTGGACAGTGGAACACCGGGGAGCTGTTTTTT
.	TRBV5-1	TRBJ2-3	.	CASSLAEKTDTQYF	TGCGCCAGCAGCTTGGCGGAGAAGACAGATACGCAGTATTTT
.	TRBV9	TRBJ1-3	.	CASSVDGPLSGNTIYF	TGTGCCAGCAGCGTGGATGGGCCCCTCTCTGGAAACACCATATATTTT
.	TRBV6-4	TRBJ2-1	.	CASSDPGVNEQFF	TGTGCCAGCAGTGACCCGGGGGTCAATGAGCAGTTCTTC
.	TRBV4-2	TRBJ2-1	TRBD2	CASSLLLAGEYNEQFF	TGTGCCAGCAGCCTACTTCTAGCGGGGGAGTACAATGAGCAGTTCTTC
.	TRBV3-1/TRBV3-2	TRBJ2-7	TRBD1	CASSRGQGYEQYF	TGTGCCAGCAGCCGCGGACAGGGCTACGAGCAGTACTTC
.	TRBV28	TRBJ1-6	TRBD1	CASSPPTGQGGSPLHF	TGTGCCAGCAGCCCCCCAACTGGGCAGGGGGGTTCACCCCTCCACTTT
.	TRBV5-1	TRBJ2-7	TRBD1	CASRGQGIGYEQYF	TGCGCCAGCAGGGGACAGGGGATAGGGTACGAGCAGTACTTC
.	TRBV5-1	TRBJ2-2	TRBD1	CASSLDGTGYTGELFF	TGCGCCAGCAGCCTGGACGGGACAGGCTACACCGGGGAGCTGTTTTTT
.	TRBV29-1	TRBJ1-3	.	CSVETWAVIGNTIYF	TGCAGCGTTGAAACATGGGCAGTCATTGGAAACACCATATATTTT
.	TRBV9	TRBJ2-5	.	CASSPRGETQYF	TGTGCCAGCAGCCCCAGGGGCGAGACCCAGTACTTC